Given below is one T cell receptor (beta chain) in context. The source of the sample is a study of cytomegalovirus exposure and HLA in healthy donors. Measured with immunoSEQ multiplex PCR; TCRdb has only the in-frame clones, and not every one. The sample contains over 45,000 clones, around 94% of which appear only once. The CDR3 consists of 12 residues. The V end lost 5 bases, the J end lost 7 bases, and 12 bases lay between the germline ends. Germline V gives CDR1 SQVTM, CDR2 ANQGSEA. The sequenced sample consisted of PBMCs. The V call is TRBV29-1, the J call TRBJ2-1; D may be TRBD1 (6 bases). This TCR came from a man between 18 and 35 years old in good health and CMV-seronegative. CDR3 region: CSVQTGSNEQFF. Here the CDR3 DNA reads TGCAGCGTTCAAACAGGGTCAAATGAGCAGTTCTTC.